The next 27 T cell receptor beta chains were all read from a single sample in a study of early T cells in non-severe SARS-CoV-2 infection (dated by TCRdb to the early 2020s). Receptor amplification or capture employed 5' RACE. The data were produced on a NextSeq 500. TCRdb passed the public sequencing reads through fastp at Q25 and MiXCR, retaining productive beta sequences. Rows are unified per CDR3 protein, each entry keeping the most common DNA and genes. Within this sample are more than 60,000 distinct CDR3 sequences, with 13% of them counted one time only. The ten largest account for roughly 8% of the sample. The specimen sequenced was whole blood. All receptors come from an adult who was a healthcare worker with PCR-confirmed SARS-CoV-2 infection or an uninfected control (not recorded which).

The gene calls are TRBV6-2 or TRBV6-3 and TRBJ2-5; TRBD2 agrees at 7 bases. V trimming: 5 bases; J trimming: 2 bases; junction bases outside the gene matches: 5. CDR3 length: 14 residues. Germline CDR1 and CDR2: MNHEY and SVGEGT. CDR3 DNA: TGTGCCAGCAGTCCTAGCGGCATGCAAGAGACCCAGTACTTC. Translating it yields CASSPSGMQETQYF.

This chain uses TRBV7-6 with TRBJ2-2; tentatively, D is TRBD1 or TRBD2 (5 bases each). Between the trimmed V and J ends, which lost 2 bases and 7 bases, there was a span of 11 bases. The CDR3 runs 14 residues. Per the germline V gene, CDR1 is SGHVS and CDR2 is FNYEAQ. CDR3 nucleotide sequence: TGTGCCAGCAGCTTATCCGGGGCGAGCGGGGAGCTGTTTTTT. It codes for CASSLSGASGELFF. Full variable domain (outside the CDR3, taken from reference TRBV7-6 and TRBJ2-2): GAGVSQSPRYKVTKRGQDVALRCDPISGHVSLYWYRQALGQGPEFLTYFNYEAQQDKSGLPNDRFSAERPEGSISTLTIQRTEQRDSAMYRCASSLSGASGELFFGEGSRLTVL.

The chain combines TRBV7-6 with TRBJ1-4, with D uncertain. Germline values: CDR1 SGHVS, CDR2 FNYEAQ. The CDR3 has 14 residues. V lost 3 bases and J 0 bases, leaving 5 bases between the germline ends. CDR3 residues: CASSLATTNEKLFF. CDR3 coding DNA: TGTGCCAGCAGCTTGGCAACAACTAATGAAAAACTGTTTTTT.

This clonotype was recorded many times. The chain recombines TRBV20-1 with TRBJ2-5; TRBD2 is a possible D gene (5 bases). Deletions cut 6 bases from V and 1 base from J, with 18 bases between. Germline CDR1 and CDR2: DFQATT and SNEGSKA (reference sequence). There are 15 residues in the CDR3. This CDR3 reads CSATLGAAAQETQYF. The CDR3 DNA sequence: TGCAGTGCCACCTTGGGAGCGGCCGCCCAAGAGACCCAGTACTTC.

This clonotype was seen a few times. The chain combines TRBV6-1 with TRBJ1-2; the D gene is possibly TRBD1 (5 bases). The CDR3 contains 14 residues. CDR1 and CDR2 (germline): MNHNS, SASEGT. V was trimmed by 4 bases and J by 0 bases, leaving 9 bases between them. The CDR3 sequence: CASSGQGPNYGYTF. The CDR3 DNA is TGTGCCAGCAGTGGCCAGGGACCTAACTATGGCTACACCTTC.

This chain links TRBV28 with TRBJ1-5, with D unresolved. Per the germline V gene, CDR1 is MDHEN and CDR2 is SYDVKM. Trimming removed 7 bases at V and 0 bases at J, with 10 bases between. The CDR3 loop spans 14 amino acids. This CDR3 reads CASTLHYSNQPQHF. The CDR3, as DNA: TGTGCCAGCACCCTCCATTATAGCAATCAGCCCCAGCATTTT.

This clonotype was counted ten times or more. In nucleotides, the CDR3 is TGTGCCAGCAGGACTAGCGGGAGGATGGACGGGGAGCTGTTTTTT. It encodes CASRTSGRMDGELFF. The V and J genes are TRBV27 and TRBJ2-2; the match to TRBD2 covers 13 bases. The germline V gene encodes CDR1 MNHEY and CDR2 SMNVEV (reference sequence). There are 15 residues in the CDR3. The trim removed 6 bases at V and 7 bases at J, leaving 5 bases unmatched.

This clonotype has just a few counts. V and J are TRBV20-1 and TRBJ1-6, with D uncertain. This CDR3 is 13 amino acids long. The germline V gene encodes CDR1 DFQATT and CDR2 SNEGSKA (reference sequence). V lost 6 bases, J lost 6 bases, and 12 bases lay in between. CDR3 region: CSAFSGSNSPLHF. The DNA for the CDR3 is TGCAGTGCCTTTTCGGGCAGTAATTCACCCCTCCACTTT.

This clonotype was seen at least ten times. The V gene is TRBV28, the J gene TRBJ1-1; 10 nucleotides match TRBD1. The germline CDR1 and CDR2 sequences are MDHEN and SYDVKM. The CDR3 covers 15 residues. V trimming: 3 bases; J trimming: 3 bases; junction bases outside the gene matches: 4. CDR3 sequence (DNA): TGTGCCAGCAGTTTCGGGACAGGGGTAGACACTGAAGCTTTCTTT. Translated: CASSFGTGVDTEAFF.

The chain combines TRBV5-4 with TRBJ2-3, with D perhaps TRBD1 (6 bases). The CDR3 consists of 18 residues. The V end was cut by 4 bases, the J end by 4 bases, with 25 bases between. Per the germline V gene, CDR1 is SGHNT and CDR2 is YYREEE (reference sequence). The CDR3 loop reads CASSPRTPTGLKADTQYF. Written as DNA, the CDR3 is TGTGCCAGCAGCCCCCGAACCCCTACAGGGTTGAAGGCAGATACGCAGTATTTT.

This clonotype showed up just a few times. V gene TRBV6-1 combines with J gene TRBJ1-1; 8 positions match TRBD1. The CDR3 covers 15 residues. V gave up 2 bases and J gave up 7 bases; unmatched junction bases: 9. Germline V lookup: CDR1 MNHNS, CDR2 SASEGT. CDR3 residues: CASSENRQGANEAFF. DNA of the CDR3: TGTGCCAGCAGTGAAAATCGTCAGGGGGCGAATGAAGCTTTCTTT.

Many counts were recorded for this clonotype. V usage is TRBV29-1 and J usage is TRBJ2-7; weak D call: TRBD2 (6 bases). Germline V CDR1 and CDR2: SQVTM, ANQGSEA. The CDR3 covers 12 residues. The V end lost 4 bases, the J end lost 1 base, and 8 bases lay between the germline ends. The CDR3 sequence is CSVGDWSYEQYF. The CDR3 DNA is TGCAGCGTTGGGGACTGGTCCTACGAGCAGTACTTC.

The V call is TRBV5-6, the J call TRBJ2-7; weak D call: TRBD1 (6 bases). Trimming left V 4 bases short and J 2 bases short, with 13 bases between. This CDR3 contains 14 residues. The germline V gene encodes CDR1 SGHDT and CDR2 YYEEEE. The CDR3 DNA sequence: TGTGCCAGCAGCCTGGACAGATTCCCCTACGAGCAGTACTTC. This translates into CASSLDRFPYEQYF.

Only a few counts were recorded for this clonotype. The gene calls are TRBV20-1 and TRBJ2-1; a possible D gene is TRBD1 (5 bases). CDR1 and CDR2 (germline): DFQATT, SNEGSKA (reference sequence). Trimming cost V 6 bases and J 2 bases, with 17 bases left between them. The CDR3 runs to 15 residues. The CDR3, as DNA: TGCAGTGCCGAGCCCAGGGTGTCGACCTACAATGAGCAGTTCTTC. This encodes CSAEPRVSTYNEQFF.

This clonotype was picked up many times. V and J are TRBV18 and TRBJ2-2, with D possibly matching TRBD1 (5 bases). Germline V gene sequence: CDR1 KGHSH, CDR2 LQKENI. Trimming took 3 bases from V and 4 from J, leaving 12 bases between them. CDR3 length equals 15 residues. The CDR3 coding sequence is TGTGCCAGCTCACCTAGCCAGGGTGCCACCGGGGAGCTGTTTTTT. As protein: CASSPSQGATGELFF.

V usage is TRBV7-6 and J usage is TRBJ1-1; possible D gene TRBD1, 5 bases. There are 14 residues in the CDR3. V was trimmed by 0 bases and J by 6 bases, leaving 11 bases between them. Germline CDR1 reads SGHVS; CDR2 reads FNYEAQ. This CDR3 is CASSLAGQTSEAFF. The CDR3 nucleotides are TGTGCCAGCAGCTTAGCGGGGCAGACTTCTGAAGCTTTCTTT.

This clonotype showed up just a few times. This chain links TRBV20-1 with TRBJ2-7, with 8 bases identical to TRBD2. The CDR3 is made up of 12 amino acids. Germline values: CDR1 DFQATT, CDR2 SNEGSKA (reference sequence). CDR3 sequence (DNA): TGCAGCGGGGGACTAGATTACTACGAGCAGTACTTC. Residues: CSGGLDYYEQYF.

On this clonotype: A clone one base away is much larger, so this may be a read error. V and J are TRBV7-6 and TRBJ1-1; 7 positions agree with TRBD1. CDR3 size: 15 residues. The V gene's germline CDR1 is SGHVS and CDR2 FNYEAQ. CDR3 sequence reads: CVSSPRPGGETEAFF. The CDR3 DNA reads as TGTGTCAGCAGCCCGAGACCAGGGGGTGAGACTGAAGCTTTCTTT.

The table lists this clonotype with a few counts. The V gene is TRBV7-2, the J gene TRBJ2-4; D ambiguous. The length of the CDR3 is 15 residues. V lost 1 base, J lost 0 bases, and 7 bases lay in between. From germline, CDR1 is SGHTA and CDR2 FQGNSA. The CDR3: CASSLEGLAKNIQYF. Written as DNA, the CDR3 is TGTGCCAGCAGCTTAGAAGGTCTAGCCAAAAACATTCAGTACTTC. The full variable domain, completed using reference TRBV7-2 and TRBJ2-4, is GAGVSQSPSNKVTEKGKDVELRCDPISGHTALYWYRQSLGQGLEFLIYFQGNSAPDKSGLPSDRFSAERTGGSVSTLTIQRTQQEDSAVYLCASSLEGLAKNIQYFGAGTRLSVL.

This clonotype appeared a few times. The CDR3 protein is CASSRLAGETQYF. CDR3 nucleotides: TGTGCCAGCAGTAGACTAGCGGGAGAGACCCAGTACTTC. The rearrangement uses TRBV12-3 or TRBV12-4 and TRBJ2-5, with 10 nucleotides matching TRBD2. This CDR3 is 13 amino acids long. V dropped 5 bases and J dropped 4; count of bases not matched to a gene: 1.

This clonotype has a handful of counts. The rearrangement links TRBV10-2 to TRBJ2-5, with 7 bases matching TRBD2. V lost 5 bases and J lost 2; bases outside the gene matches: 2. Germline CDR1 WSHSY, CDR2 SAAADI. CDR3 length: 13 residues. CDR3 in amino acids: CASSREVQETQYF. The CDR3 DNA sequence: TGCGCCAGCAGTCGGGAGGTTCAAGAGACCCAGTACTTC.

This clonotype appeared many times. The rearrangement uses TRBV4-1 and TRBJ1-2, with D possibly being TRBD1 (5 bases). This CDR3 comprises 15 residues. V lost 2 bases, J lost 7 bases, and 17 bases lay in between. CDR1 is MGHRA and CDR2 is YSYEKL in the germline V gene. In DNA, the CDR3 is TGCGCCAGCAGCCAATTCGTCAGGGATTTCGGTGGCTACACCTTC. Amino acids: CASSQFVRDFGGYTF.

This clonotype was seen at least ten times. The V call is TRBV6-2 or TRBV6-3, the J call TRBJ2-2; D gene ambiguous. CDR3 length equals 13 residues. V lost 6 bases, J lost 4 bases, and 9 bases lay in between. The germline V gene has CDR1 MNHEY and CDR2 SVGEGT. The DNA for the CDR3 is TGTGCCAGCAGCTTAGTCCCCACCGGGGAGCTGTTTTTT. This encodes CASSLVPTGELFF.

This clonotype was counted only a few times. The CDR3 DNA follows: TGCAGCGTTGACCCTCGGGGGAGCTCCTACAATGAGCAGTTCTTC. This codes for CSVDPRGSSYNEQFF. The chain combines TRBV29-1 with TRBJ2-1, with D possibly TRBD2 on 6 matching bases. Trimming left V 3 bases short and J 0 bases short, with 12 bases between. Germline V gene sequence: CDR1 SQVTM, CDR2 ANQGSEA. The CDR3 sequence is 15 residues long.

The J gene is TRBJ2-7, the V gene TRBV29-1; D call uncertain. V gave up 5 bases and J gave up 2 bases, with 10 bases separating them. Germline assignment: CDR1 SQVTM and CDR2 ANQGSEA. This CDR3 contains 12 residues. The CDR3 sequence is CSVRLVTYEQYF. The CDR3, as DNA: TGCAGCGTTCGGTTGGTTACCTACGAGCAGTACTTC.

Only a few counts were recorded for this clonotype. For the CDR3, the DNA is TGTGCCAGCAGTGGCGGGACTAGCGGGAGGGTCCGTTATGAGCAGTACTTC. It codes for CASSGGTSGRVRYEQYF. J is TRBJ2-7 and V is TRBV25-1, with 16 nucleotides matching TRBD2. Germline loops: CDR1 MGHDK, CDR2 SYGVNS. The ends lost 4 bases at V and 7 bases at J; junction bases unmatched: 10. The CDR3 length is 17 residues.

CDR3 loop: CASRDNGVLQPQHF. In nucleotides, the CDR3 is TGTGCCAGCAGAGACAACGGGGTTCTACAGCCCCAGCATTTT. The chain is built from TRBV12-3 or TRBV12-4 and TRBJ1-5, with D hard to call. CDR3 length equals 14 residues. V lost 6 bases, J lost 7 bases, and 16 bases lay in between.